This entry lists 9 T cell receptor beta chains sequenced from one sample in a study of T cell clonality in common variable immunodeficiency. This table comes from immunoSEQ multiplex PCR, and its TCRdb copy is limited to in-frame clones, with some not included. The table lists under 40,000 clones, with no singletons. Sequenced: peripheral blood mononuclear cells. These receptors all come from a person aged 18-70 years in good health.

Many counts were recorded for this clone. The read halts 3 residues ahead of the CDR3 end, with the missing end drawn from the germline J gene. The gene calls are TRBV2 and TRBJ1-1; D not resolved. Germline V gene data show CDR1 as SNHLY and CDR2 as FYNNEI. The CDR3 runs 12 residues. Here the CDR3 reads CASSWSSPVAFF. CDR3 DNA, as far as it was read: TGTGCCAGCAGTTGGTCCTCCCCGGTA.

This clone showed up many times. The junction does not match germline at one end; this may be a read error. The read gets to within 3 residues of the CDR3 end, and the germline J gene fills in the rest. This chain joins TRBV5-6 and TRBJ2-1, with 9 bases lining up with TRBD1. The CDR3 covers 14 residues. Looked up from germline, CDR1 is SGHDT and CDR2 is YYEEEE. This CDR3 reads CASSVGQGYDEQFF. The sequenced CDR3 bases are TGTGCCAGCAGCGTGGGACAGGGCTACGATGAG. Looking up the rest from reference TRBV5-6 and TRBJ2-1 gives the full variable domain: DAGVTQSPTHLIKTRGQQVTLRCSPKSGHDTVSWYQQALGQGPQFIFQYYEEEERQRGNFPDRFSGHQFPNYSSELNVNALLLGDSALYLCASSVGQGYDEQFFGPGTRLTVL.

Ten or more counts support this clone. The read stops 3 residues short of the end of the CDR3; the missing end is completed from the germline J gene. This chain uses TRBV5-6 with TRBJ1-1; 7 bases agree with TRBD1. V was pared by 4 bases and J by 4 bases, with 4 bases of the junction left unmatched. The CDR3 has 13 amino acids. Germline V gene sequence: CDR1 SGHDT, CDR2 YYEEEE. CDR3 in amino acids: CASSLTGVTEAFF. CDR3 DNA, as far as it was read: TGTGCCAGCAGCCTCACAGGGGTCACTGAA.

This clone was recorded many times. The read ends 3 residues early relative to the CDR3; the germline J gene fills the gap. This chain links TRBV19 with TRBJ2-2; TRBD1 agrees at 8 bases. Germline loops: CDR1 LNHDA, CDR2 SQIVND (reference sequence). J gave up 6 bases and V 6 bases, and 9 bases lay outside the gene matches. The CDR3 is made up of 15 amino acids. The sequenced part of the CDR3 DNA is TGTGCCAGTAGGCCTTATGGACAGGGCCCCGGGGAG. Amino acids: CASRPYGQGPGE. The full CDR3 sequence reads CASRPYGQGPGELFF. Looking up the rest from reference TRBV19 and TRBJ2-2 gives the full variable domain: DGGITQSPKYLFRKEGQNVTLSCEQNLNHDAMYWYRQDPGQGLRLIYYSQIVNDFQKGDIAEGYSVSREKKESFPLTVTSAQKNPTAFYLCASRPYGQGPGELFFGEGSRLTVL.

This clone was counted many times. The CDR3 end is not reached by the read, which stops 3 residues before it; the germline J gene fills it in. This chain connects TRBV18 to TRBJ2-6, with TRBD1 identical over 8 bases. The CDR3 extends over 19 amino acids. Germline CDR1 is KGHSH and CDR2 is LQKENI. V lost 3 bases and J lost 4; bases outside the gene matches: 14. The CDR3 region is CASSPYSSTGDLGANVLTF. Incomplete CDR3 DNA: TGTGCCAGCTCACCCTACTCGTCGACAGGGGACCTGGGGGCCAACGTC.

This clone was recorded many times. The read ends 3 residues shy of where the CDR3 ends; the end is completed using the germline J gene. The chain has TRBV12-3 or TRBV12-4 and TRBJ2-7, with 11 bases aligning to TRBD1. The CDR3 sequence is 14 residues long. V was pared by 6 bases and J by 2 bases, with 3 bases of the junction left unmatched. The CDR3 loop is CASSPGQGAYEQYF. Incomplete CDR3 DNA: TGTGCCAGCAGCCCGGGACAGGGGGCCTACGAG.

At least ten counts were recorded for this clone. The read falls 3 residues short of the CDR3 end, and the missing part is taken from the germline J gene. The V gene is TRBV28, the J gene TRBJ2-7, with D perhaps matching TRBD1 or TRBD2 (5 bases each). The CDR3 is 14 amino acids. Trimming stripped 6 bases from V and 6 bases from J, with 18 bases between. Germline CDR1 reads MDHEN; CDR2 reads SYDVKM. The CDR3 loop reads CASSQRRGDSEQYF. The CDR3 bases that were read are TGTGCCAGCAGCCAGAGGAGAGGGGATAGCGAG.

This clone was picked up many times. The sequence runs out 3 residues before the end of the CDR3; the remainder is reconstructed from the germline J gene. The rearrangement uses TRBV12-3 or TRBV12-4 and TRBJ2-1; D is unclear. The CDR3 is 14 residues long. V was trimmed by 5 bases and J by 0 bases, leaving 8 bases between them. CDR3 residues: CASSGPGSYNEQFF. The DNA read from the CDR3 is TGTGCCAGCAGTGGCCCGGGCTCCTACAATGAG.

This clone was observed at least ten times. The read falls 3 residues short of the CDR3 end, and the missing part is taken from the germline J gene. This sequence joins TRBV19 and TRBJ1-1, with TRBD1 as a possible D gene (5 bases). V was cut by 3 bases and J by 5 bases, with 16 bases left in between. The germline V gene has CDR1 LNHDA and CDR2 SQIVND (reference sequence). CDR3 length equals 15 residues. The CDR3 bases that were read are TGTGCCAGTAGTATGCAGAGGGGAAGAGGGACTGAA. This translates into CASSMQRGRGTE. The entire CDR3 reads CASSMQRGRGTEAFF.